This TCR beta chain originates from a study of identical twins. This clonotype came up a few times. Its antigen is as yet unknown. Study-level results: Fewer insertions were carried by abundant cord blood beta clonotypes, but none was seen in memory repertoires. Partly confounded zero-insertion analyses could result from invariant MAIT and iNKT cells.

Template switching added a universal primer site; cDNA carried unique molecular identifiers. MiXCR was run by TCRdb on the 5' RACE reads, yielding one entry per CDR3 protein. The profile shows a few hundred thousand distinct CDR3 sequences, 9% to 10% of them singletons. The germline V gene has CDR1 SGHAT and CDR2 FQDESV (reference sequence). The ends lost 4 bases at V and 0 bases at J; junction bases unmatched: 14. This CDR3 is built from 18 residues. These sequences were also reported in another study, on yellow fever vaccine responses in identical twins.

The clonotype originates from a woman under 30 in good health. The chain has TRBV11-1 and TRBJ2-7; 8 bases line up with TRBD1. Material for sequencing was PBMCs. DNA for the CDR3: TGTGCCAGCAGCTCCAATCCCCCGGGACAGGTTTTCTCCTACGAGCAGTACTTC. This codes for CASSSNPPGQVFSYEQYF.